This TCR beta chain was profiled in a study of a mutant IDH1 vaccine in newly diagnosed glioma (dated by TCRdb to the early 2020s). About the full investigation: In the chemotherapy-containing groups, vaccination started alongside temozolomide cycles, whereas in patients who had radiotherapy alone it started 4-6 weeks after radiotherapy. The approximately 30 treated patients were 62.5% male and roughly 40% female, with a mean age of approximately 40 years. Prior to enrollment, patients had been given standard therapy consisting of radiotherapy alone, temozolomide alone, or radiochemotherapy with temozolomide, with the combination given to most patients. The week-35 safety follow-up was designated visit V12, and the week-47 end of study was designated visit V13. Peripheral blood was collected at six visits: V03 (baseline), V05, V07, V10, V12 and V13. Longitudinal TCRB deep sequencing was done for about two dozen treated patients, wherever samples were available for exploratory analyses. The investigation overall reported the following: According to the authors, sample limitations meant that analyses of patient blood samples could not be reproduced. Availability determined which PBMC samples were chosen for TCRB deep sequencing. Pseudoprogression appeared unrelated to alterations in the top peripheral T cell clonotypes detected by TCRB sequencing. Vaccine-induced immune responses across multiple MHC alleles were detected in approximately 94% of patients.

About this clone: What this receptor recognizes is not known. Qualities for individual bases were not recorded, and no much larger clone is one base off.

The CDR3 goes from the cysteine to the phenylalanine over 17 residues. Just the 51-base CDR3 DNA is kept, in frame starting at base 1. The germline V gene encodes CDR1 MNHEY and CDR2 SMNVEV (reference sequence). Between the V and J ends, shortened by 6 bases and 4 bases respectively, the junction contains 25 bases. The meaning of the sample's time point label: week 35, safety follow-up. Each vaccine dose, consisting of 300 ug of a 20-mer mutant IDH1 peptide in Montanide, was administered subcutaneously with topical imiquimod. Patients were given eight vaccinations, in weeks 1, 3, 5, 7, 11, 15, 19 and 23, which matched visits V03 through V10. All donors had newly diagnosed IDH1-mutant astrocytomas of WHO grade 3 or 4 that showed loss of nuclear ATRX. The samples were drawn from NOA16, a multicentre, single-arm, open-label phase I trial in Germany that tested a mutant IDH1 peptide vaccine in humans for the first time. The DNeasy Blood and Tissue Kit was used to extract genomic DNA from EDTA blood for TCRB sequencing.

The library came from the immunoSEQ multiplex PCR assay. The hsTCRB Kit was used according to the manufacturer's protocol to amplify rearranged TCR beta chain sequences. An Illumina MiSeq was used to sequence the TCRB libraries. On the study's bioinformatics: The kit vendor's proprietary platform handled demultiplexing, trimming and gene mapping. The table comes from immuneACCESS by way of TCRdb, which keeps in-frame sequences with V and J called. Part of the clones is missing from these tables; in studies checked, under half for an unresolved V gene and the rest for unknown reasons. From that table come the V and J calls and clone size; the DNA was used to work out D and trimming. This sample has some 29,000 clones in its table, and 65% to 80% of those were observed once. The biggest ten clones account for around 6.9% of the sample.

This sequence originates from a man aged 45-65 years with glioma. This sample comprised PBMCs, obtained from a glioma patient whose treatment included an IDH1 peptide vaccine. The chain employs TRBV27 and TRBJ2-7; the D gene is possibly TRBD2, with 6 bases matching. The sequence in DNA is TGTGCCAGCAGGCTGGGGGGAGCAGGGACGGATACATACGAGCAGTACTTC. Its protein reads: CASRLGGAGTDTYEQYF.